These 29 T cell receptor beta chains share one sample of origin, sequenced in a study of OX40 agonist ivuxolimab in advanced cancers. Profiling relied on immunoSEQ multiplex PCR, and the TCRdb table lists in-frame clones only, not all of them. Among about 54,000 clones, around 93% were seen once, and the ten largest hold over 7.5%. This material consisted of CD4+ or CD8+ T cells sorted from blood, taken in a trial of the OX40 agonist ivuxolimab. These receptor sequences come from an adult with an advanced solid tumor such as melanoma, head and neck, liver or kidney cancer.

This rearrangement joins TRBV5-5 to TRBJ2-7, with 7 bases lining up with TRBD1. The germline gives CDR1 SGHKS, CDR2 YYEKEE (reference sequence). V was pared by 4 bases and J by 0 bases, with 7 bases of the junction left unmatched. This CDR3 contains 15 residues. The CDR3 region has the DNA TGTGCCAGCAGCAGACTGACAGGGAGCTCCTACGAGCAGTACTTC. This translates into CASSRLTGSSYEQYF.

The chain uses TRBV7-2 and TRBJ2-7; the D gene is possibly TRBD1 (5 bases). Germline loops: CDR1 SGHTA, CDR2 FQGNSA. With 3 bases removed from V and 0 bases from J, the gap between germline ends came to 12 bases. The CDR3 is 15 residues long. The CDR3 bases are TGTGCCAGCAGCTTTTATACAGGACCCTCCTACGAGCAGTACTTC. It specifies CASSFYTGPSYEQYF.

The CDR3 DNA reads TGTGCCAGCAGCTTAATGGTAGCGGGCTACAATGAGCAGTTCTTC. Its translation is CASSLMVAGYNEQFF. This rearrangement joins TRBV7-3 to TRBJ2-1; 7 nucleotides line up with TRBD2. V lost 1 base, J lost 3 bases, and 3 bases stayed unmatched. The germline V gene encodes CDR1 SGHTA and CDR2 FQGTGA. The CDR3 loop spans 15 amino acids.

The chain couples TRBV7-6 to TRBJ2-7, with a weak D call TRBD2 (5 bases). Trimming took off 5 bases at V and 3 bases at J, with 8 bases between the two ends. Germline CDR1 reads SGHVS; CDR2 reads FNYEAQ. The length of the CDR3 is 12 residues. The CDR3 loop is CASSPGGYEQYF. CDR3 nucleotide sequence: TGTGCCAGCAGCCCAGGAGGCTACGAGCAGTACTTC.

Points on this clone: An end of the junction does not agree with germline; a read error may underlie this. The J gene is TRBJ2-5, the V gene TRBV19, with TRBD1 matching 9 bases. CDR1 is LNHDA, CDR2 SQIVND, per germline (reference sequence). The length of the CDR3 is 14 residues. This CDR3 reads CACRQGDKMETQYF. Here the CDR3 DNA reads TGTGCCTGTAGACAGGGGGATAAAATGGAGACCCAGTACTTC.

The chain is built from TRBV4-2 and TRBJ2-1; D call uncertain. Germline CDR1 LGHNA, CDR2 YNFKEQ. The CDR3 is 16 amino acids. The V and J ends lost 5 bases and 1 base respectively, with 15 bases between them. The CDR3 region is CASSLGSSSSYNEQFF. The DNA for the CDR3 is TGTGCCAGCAGCTTAGGGTCTTCTAGTTCCTACAATGAGCAGTTCTTC.

J is TRBJ2-7 and V is TRBV5-5; perhaps TRBD2 as D (6 bases). CDR3 length: 13 residues. Germline CDR1 reads SGHKS; CDR2 reads YYEKEE (reference sequence). The V gene lost 3 bases and the J gene lost 6 bases, with 13 bases spanning the gap. The CDR3 DNA is TGTGCCAGCAGCTCCCCCGGGGGATCCGAGCAGTACTTC. Translation gives CASSSPGGSEQYF.

This chain connects TRBV7-9 to TRBJ2-3; no clear D gene. V was shortened by 2 bases and J by 2 bases, with 5 bases between the two germline ends. CDR1 and CDR2 (germline): SEHNR, FQNEAQ (reference sequence). CDR3 length: 13 residues. CDR3 sequence: CASSLLNTDTQYF. In DNA form, the CDR3 reads TGTGCCAGCAGCTTATTGAACACAGATACGCAGTATTTT. The variable domain in full, completed from reference TRBV7-9 and TRBJ2-3, reads DTGVSQNPRHKITKRGQNVTFRCDPISEHNRLYWYRQTLGQGPEFLTYFQNEAQLEKSRLLSDRFSAERPKGSFSTLEIQRTEQGDSAMYLCASSLLNTDTQYFGPGTRLTVL.

The genes are TRBV4-3 and TRBJ2-1; maybe TRBD2 (7 bases). Germline-derived CDR1 and CDR2 are LGHNA and YSLEER. The CDR3 is 15 residues long. V was pared by 3 bases and J by 5 bases, with 14 bases between. Written as DNA, the CDR3 is TGCGCCAGCAGCCACGTGGCGGGGGCTAACAATGAGCAGTTCTTC. Amino acids: CASSHVAGANNEQFF.

This clone was observed once. CDR3 DNA sequence: TGTGCCAGTTGGGCCGACCACATTCAGTACTTC. Protein: CASWADHIQYF. This sequence joins TRBV27 and TRBJ2-4; D remains ambiguous. The CDR3 sequence is 11 residues long. V gave up 9 bases and J gave up 8 bases, with 11 bases separating them. From germline, CDR1 is MNHEY and CDR2 SMNVEV (reference sequence).

This clone was found a few times. The gene calls are TRBV19 and TRBJ1-1, with 10 bases that match TRBD1. The junction had 1 base not matched to a gene; V was cut back by 5 bases and J by 4 bases. The germline gives CDR1 LNHDA, CDR2 SQIVND (reference sequence). The length of the CDR3 is 13 residues. The CDR3 loop reads CASSWTGGTEAFF. In DNA form, the CDR3 reads TGTGCCAGTAGTTGGACAGGGGGCACTGAAGCTTTCTTT.

The V gene is TRBV4-3, the J gene TRBJ2-2, with D uncertain. Trimming took 0 bases from V and 4 from J, leaving 15 bases between them. The CDR3 is made up of 17 amino acids. Germline lookup yields CDR1 LGHNA and CDR2 YSLEER. The CDR3 loop is CASSQDSSPTLTGELFF. CDR3 DNA: TGCGCCAGCAGCCAAGATTCTTCGCCGACCCTCACCGGGGAGCTGTTTTTT.

This chain links TRBV27 with TRBJ2-1, with D tentatively TRBD2 (6 bases). CDR3 length equals 15 residues. CDR1 is MNHEY and CDR2 is SMNVEV in the germline V gene (reference sequence). V was shortened by 1 base and J by 4 bases, with 11 bases between the two germline ends. CDR3 sequence: CASSLLGGTYNEQFF. In DNA, the CDR3 is TGTGCCAGCAGTTTATTGGGGGGTACGTACAATGAGCAGTTCTTC.

The chain joins TRBV19 to TRBJ2-1, with D perhaps matching TRBD1 or TRBD2 (5 bases each). The ends were cut back, 1 base at V and 6 bases at J, with 7 bases in the middle. This CDR3 has 13 residues. In germline, CDR1 is LNHDA, CDR2 SQIVND (reference sequence). The CDR3 coding sequence is TGTGCCAGTAGTATAGCGGGGCCCAATGAGCAGTTCTTC. Its protein is CASSIAGPNEQFF.

The DNA for the CDR3 is TGTGCCAGTTCTTACATCCGGGACGCGGCGGATGAGCAGTTCTTC. Protein: CASSYIRDAADEQFF. The rearrangement uses TRBV19 and TRBJ2-1; D assignment may be TRBD1 or TRBD2 (5 bases each). The CDR3 contains 15 residues. Trimming took off 8 bases at V and 8 bases at J, with 22 bases between the two ends. In germline, CDR1 is LNHDA, CDR2 SQIVND (reference sequence).

This sequence joins TRBV5-1 and TRBJ1-1; TRBD1 aligns across 7 bases. Germline V gene lookup returns CDR1 SGHRS and CDR2 YFSETQ. This CDR3 is 15 amino acids long. J lost 6 bases, V lost 0 bases, and 8 bases had no gene match. The CDR3 region has the DNA TGCGCCAGCAGCTTGGTAGGGGGCAGTCTCGCTGAAGCTTTCTTT. It translates to CASSLVGGSLAEAFF.

V and J are TRBV15 and TRBJ2-3, with D unresolved. The germline CDR1 and CDR2 sequences are LNHNV and YYDKDF (reference sequence). This CDR3 region has 14 residues. Trimming took off 0 bases at V and 6 bases at J, with 10 bases between the two ends. In DNA form, the CDR3 reads TGTGCCACCAGCAGAGAAAGGTTTAGGGATACGCAGTATTTT. Its protein is CATSRERFRDTQYF.

V is TRBV7-9 and J is TRBJ2-2; 7 bases are a match to TRBD1. There are 15 residues in the CDR3. Germline trimming cut 6 bases from V and 3 bases from J; bases unmatched to any gene: 7. Germline lookup yields CDR1 SEHNR and CDR2 FQNEAQ (reference sequence). DNA of the CDR3: TGTGCCAGCAGTTCCGGGACAGAGCACACCGGGGAGCTGTTTTTT. Residues: CASSSGTEHTGELFF.

The J gene is TRBJ2-3, the V gene TRBV7-3; 9 bases are shared with TRBD2. Germline CDR1 is SGHTA and CDR2 is FQGTGA. V trimming: 5 bases; J trimming: 1 base; junction bases outside the gene matches: 4. This CDR3 has 15 amino acids. This CDR3 reads CASSATSGRTDTQYF. The DNA of the CDR3 is TGTGCCAGCAGCGCAACTAGCGGGCGCACAGATACGCAGTATTTT.

The rearrangement uses TRBV9 and TRBJ2-1; D gene ambiguous. Per the germline V gene, CDR1 is SGDLS and CDR2 is YYNGEE. Trimming stripped 5 bases from V and 5 bases from J, with 14 bases between. The CDR3 consists of 14 residues. For the CDR3, the DNA is TGTGCCAGCAGAAATGAAGCCGTCGACAATGAGCAGTTCTTC. It yields the protein CASRNEAVDNEQFF.

The V and J genes are TRBV4-2 and TRBJ2-5; D is possibly TRBD2 (6 bases). Trimming left V 0 bases short and J 5 bases short, with 13 bases between. Looked up from germline, CDR1 is LGHNA and CDR2 is YNFKEQ. The length of the CDR3 is 15 residues. The chain's CDR3 is CASSQEEAGRETQYF. In DNA form, the CDR3 reads TGTGCCAGCAGCCAAGAAGAGGCAGGGAGGGAGACCCAGTACTTC.

This rearrangement joins TRBV9 to TRBJ2-1; 7 bases are shared with TRBD2. Germline values: CDR1 SGDLS, CDR2 YYNGEE. The ends lost 1 base at V and 9 bases at J; junction bases unmatched: 7. The CDR3 has 14 residues. The CDR3 here is CASSVSRWGGEQFF. CDR3 DNA sequence: TGTGCCAGCAGCGTATCTAGATGGGGGGGTGAGCAGTTCTTC.

V gene TRBV7-8 combines with J gene TRBJ2-7; the D gene is possibly TRBD1 (8 bases). CDR3 length: 15 residues. In germline, CDR1 is SGHVS, CDR2 FQNEAQ. V was shortened by 4 bases and J by 4 bases, with 17 bases between the two germline ends. Here the CDR3 DNA reads TGTGCCAGCAGCTGGGGAGACAGGGGAGGGTACGAGCAGTACTTC. Encoded protein: CASSWGDRGGYEQYF.

This clone appeared once. CDR3 sequence: CASSLDRGAYNEQFF. CDR3 nucleotide sequence: TGTGCCAGCAGTCTTGACAGGGGGGCTTACAATGAGCAGTTCTTC. V is TRBV6-5 and J is TRBJ2-1; TRBD1 aligns across 9 bases. V trimming: 5 bases; J trimming: 4 bases; junction bases outside the gene matches: 6. The CDR3 totals 15 residues. CDR1 is MNHEY, CDR2 SVGAGI, per germline.

This chain connects TRBV6-5 to TRBJ1-1; no reliable D call. Trimming cost V 0 bases and J 4 bases, with 12 bases left between them. The CDR3 runs 15 residues. Germline CDR1 is MNHEY and CDR2 is SVGAGI. The CDR3 reads CASSYSFLGGTEAFF. The CDR3 DNA reads TGTGCCAGCAGTTACTCGTTTTTAGGAGGCACTGAAGCTTTCTTT.

The chain joins TRBV6-5 to TRBJ2-7; TRBD2 aligns across 7 bases. V gave up 0 bases and J gave up 2 bases; unmatched junction bases: 4. This CDR3 comprises 15 residues. CDR1 and CDR2 (germline): MNHEY, SVGAGI. CDR3 DNA: TGTGCCAGCAGTTACTCGTCTAGCGGTACCTACGAGCAGTACTTC. This encodes CASSYSSSGTYEQYF.

The count of this clone is one. The CDR3 here is CASSELGFLETQYF. CDR3 in DNA: TGTGCCAGCAGTGAATTAGGGTTTCTAGAGACCCAGTACTTC. The V and J genes are TRBV25-1 and TRBJ2-5; D uncertain. Per the germline V gene, CDR1 is MGHDK and CDR2 is SYGVNS. V was cut by 1 base and J by 4 bases, with 10 bases left in between. This CDR3 is 14 amino acids long.

The rearrangement uses TRBV28 and TRBJ1-2; 7 nucleotides agree with TRBD1. The CDR3 length is 14 residues. The V and J ends lost 5 bases and 4 bases, in that order; junction bases with no gene match: 7. The germline V gene encodes CDR1 MDHEN and CDR2 SYDVKM. CDR3 sequence: CASSVTGLVYGYTF. The CDR3 region has the DNA TGTGCCAGCAGTGTGACAGGGTTGGTCTATGGCTACACCTTC.

The rearrangement uses TRBV5-4 and TRBJ2-1; 11 bases are a match to TRBD2. Per germline, CDR1 SGHNT and CDR2 YYREEE (reference sequence). The CDR3 contains 15 residues. The trim removed 0 bases at V and 9 bases at J, leaving 5 bases unmatched. CDR3 nucleotides: TGTGCCAGCAGCTTGGCGGTAGCGGGAGGGTTTGAGCAGTTCTTC. Its translation: CASSLAVAGGFEQFF.